The present T cell receptor beta chain was sequenced within a study of blood T cell repertoires in COVID-19. Background on the study: Some COVID-19 samples were acute and others convalescent; all came from the United States, Italy and Spain. The analysed material was cDNA or gDNA that came from T cells, B-cell-depleted T cells, or PBMCs.

Germline-derived CDR1 and CDR2 are SGDLS and YYNGEE. CDR3 length equals 14 residues. V was trimmed by 4 bases and J by 5 bases, leaving 15 bases between them. In the original workflow: Nucleated cell counts were estimated from reference gene primer amplification. The repertoire was sequenced with immunoSEQ multiplex PCR; TCRdb's copy has only in-frame clones and lacks some. V, J and clone size derive from that table, while D and trimming were established from the DNA sequence. The table lists tens of thousands of clones, about 88% of them singletons. The specimen sequenced was peripheral blood. The V gene is TRBV9, the J gene TRBJ1-1, with a weak D call TRBD1 (5 bases). The source of this sequence is an elderly man with active or convalescent COVID-19. The CDR3 region has the DNA TGTGCCAGCAGCCTATCGGGGGTTGGGACTGAAGCTTTCTTT. Translated: CASSLSGVGTEAFF.